This T cell receptor (beta chain) is from a study of shared clonotypes between healthy human individuals (dated by TCRdb to the early 2020s). Concerning the study at large: A couple of women and a few men aged 18 to 49 years were included in the cohort. For each donor, CD4 naive and CD4 memory were each given three plates, CD8 naive was given two plates, and CD8 memory was given one plate. To estimate repertoire size and how much clonotypes are shared between individuals, the study performed deep sequencing of blood TCR repertoires from about five healthy adults. To increase sequencing depth and limit assay-specific biases, TCR repertoire library preparation and sequencing were carried out by different laboratories using diverse techniques. Each donor's leukapheresis produced roughly between roughly 0.85 and 9 billion PBMCs. Study-wide findings and limitations: Pairwise subsampling indicated that sequencing depth was expected to affect the degree of clonotype sharing among donors. Around 5% of naive CD4, 3% to 3.5% of naive CD8, around 2.3% of memory CD4, and around 0.4% of memory CD8 clonotypes were shared across four donors. Because the study included only a small number of donors, the genetic and exposure-history diversity represented was limited. Rarefaction of sorted-subset datasets indicated incomplete sequencing despite the large sequencing depth. Naive subsets generally had larger estimated clonotype richness than memory subsets did. Sampling was limited to blood, and TCR repertoires in tissue likely differ from TCR repertoires in blood. Higher generation probabilities were observed for clonotypes shared by all four sorted-subset donors than for non-shared clonotypes.

V sheds 7 bases and J sheds 2 bases, leaving 15 bases between their ends. CDR1 MNHNS and CDR2 SASEGT are derived from the germline V gene. The cysteine opens and the phenylalanine closes a CDR3 of 14 amino acids. The kept DNA is CDR3 alone, 42 bases in frame from the first base. Using the deep immunoSEQ assay, TCR CDR3 regions were amplified from genomic DNA by multiplex PCR. Extracted genomic DNA from each cell subset was spread evenly across all wells of several immunoSEQ 96-well plates, with each plate serving as a replicate. For sorted subsets, around 0.2 ug genomic DNA, equal to 25,000 to 35,000 T cell genomes, was loaded into each replicate PCR. Purified libraries were measured with a Qubit 3.0 fluorometer, size-checked on a Bioanalyzer 2100, and measured again with the KAPA Library Quantification kit. Each immunoSEQ 96-well plate was sequenced on its own single-read 150-cycle Illumina NextSeq 550 flow cell. As for the authors' bioinformatics: Because the immunoSEQ output included only junctional sequences and no quality scores, the filtering could not be the same as the filtering used for full-length reads. To assign V/J genes and CDR3, sequences were annotated against IMGT germline references using PyIR, a Python wrapper for IgBLAST v1.9. Any read was removed if the V/J assignment was weak (E-value above 1e-6), the CDR3 was missing, or the read contained stop codons, out-of-frame junctions, or ambiguous translated residues. A V3J clonotype was defined by an identical inferred V gene, J gene, and CDR3 amino acid sequence. To compute the percentage overlap between repertoires, the number of shared unique clonotypes was divided by the size of the smaller repertoire. Repertoire richness was assessed with RTK rarefaction, the Chao1 estimator, and Recon v2.1 estimates of unobserved clonotypes. For all TCRbeta clonotypes obtained by the gDNA method from a few donors, generation probabilities were computed with OLGA. The table was pulled from immuneACCESS by TCRdb, which kept in-frame rearrangements only. Such tables lose some clones; where checked, under half of the loss comes from unresolved V genes, and the rest has no known cause. For V, J and clone size, that table is used; D and trimming come from the DNA. Here the sample has around 2,000,000 clones; 85% to 95% occur a single time. The ten largest account for roughly 0.13% of the sample.

The donors were healthy, HIV-negative adults with no recently reported acute infections or vaccinations. Every donor was a Caucasian adult living in Nashville, Tennessee, USA. Magnetic negative selection was used to enrich CD4+ T cells, after which naive cells were positively selected on CD45RA and the negative fraction became the memory subset. After blood collection by leukapheresis, PBMCs were isolated using Ficoll-Histopaque density gradient centrifugation and then cryopreserved in the vapor phase of liquid nitrogen. Analytical flow cytometry was used to check the purity and quantity of each magnetically sorted T cell population. Each sorted fraction had its genomic DNA isolated and then quantified by UV absorbance on a Nanodrop 2000c. Notes on this clone: Its specific antigen is unknown. Per-nucleotide qualities are absent, and no much larger clonotype sits a single base away.

This sequence uses TRBV6-1 and TRBJ2-7, with the D gene too uncertain to name. The specimen sequenced was naive CD4+ T cells sorted from blood. Taken with the paper, the label for cell subset or site translates to: CD45RA+ positively selected. This TCR was recovered from a young man in good health. CDR3 region: CASTLEGYTYEQYF. The sequence in DNA is TGTGCCAGCACCCTCGAAGGGTATACCTACGAGCAGTACTTC.